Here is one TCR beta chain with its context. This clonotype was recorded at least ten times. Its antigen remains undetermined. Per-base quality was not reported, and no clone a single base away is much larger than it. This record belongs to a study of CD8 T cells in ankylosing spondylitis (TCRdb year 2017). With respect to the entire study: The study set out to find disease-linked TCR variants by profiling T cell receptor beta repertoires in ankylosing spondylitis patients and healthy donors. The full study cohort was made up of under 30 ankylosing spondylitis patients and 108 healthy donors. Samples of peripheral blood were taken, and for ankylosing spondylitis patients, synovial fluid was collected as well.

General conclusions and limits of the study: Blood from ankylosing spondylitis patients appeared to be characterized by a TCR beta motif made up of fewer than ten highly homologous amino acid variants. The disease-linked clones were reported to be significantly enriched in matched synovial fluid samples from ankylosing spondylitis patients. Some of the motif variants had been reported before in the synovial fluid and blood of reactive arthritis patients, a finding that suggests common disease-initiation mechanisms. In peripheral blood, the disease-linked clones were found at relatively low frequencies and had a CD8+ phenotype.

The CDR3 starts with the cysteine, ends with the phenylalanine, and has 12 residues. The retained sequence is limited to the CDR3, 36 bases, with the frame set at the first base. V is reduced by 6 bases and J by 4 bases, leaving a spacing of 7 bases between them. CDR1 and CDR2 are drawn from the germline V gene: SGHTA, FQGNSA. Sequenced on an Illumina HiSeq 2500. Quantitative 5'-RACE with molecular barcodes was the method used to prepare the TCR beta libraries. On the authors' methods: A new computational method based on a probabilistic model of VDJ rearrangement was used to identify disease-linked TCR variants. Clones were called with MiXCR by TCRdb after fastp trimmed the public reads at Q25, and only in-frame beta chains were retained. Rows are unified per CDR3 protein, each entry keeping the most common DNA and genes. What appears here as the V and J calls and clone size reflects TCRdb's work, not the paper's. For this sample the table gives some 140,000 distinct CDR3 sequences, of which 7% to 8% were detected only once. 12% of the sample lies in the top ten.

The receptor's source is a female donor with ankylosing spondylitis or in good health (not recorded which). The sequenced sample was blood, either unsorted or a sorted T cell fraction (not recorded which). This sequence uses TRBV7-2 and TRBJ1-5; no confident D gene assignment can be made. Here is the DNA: TGTGCCAGCAGATGGGGAAATCAGCCCCAGCATTTT. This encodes CASRWGNQPQHF.